These T cell receptor beta chains were read from a single sample in a study of response to subunit inactivated influenza vaccine. TCRdb independently ran MiXCR on the RT-PCR reads; one entry per CDR3 protein. This sample has hundreds of thousands of distinct CDR3 sequences, with around a fifth found just once. Sample: PBMCs from blood, taken less than 22 months after vaccination. These receptors came from a man in his fifties or sixties who received an inactivated influenza vaccine. Both conserved end residues are part of each CDR3. A D gene is named only where the DNA matches it firmly. For some rows the clone size is stated as once, few or many, or as a class when expanded; others skip it.

size | J | V | D | CDR3 | DNA
few | TRBJ2-2 | TRBV7-3 | TRBD2 | CASSLGGGMNTGELFF | TGTGCCAGCAGCCTTGGGGGGGGAATGAACACCGGGGAGCTGTTTTTT
few | TRBJ2-3 | TRBV29-1 | TRBD2 | CSVAGTSGTDTQYF | TGCAGCGTTGCCGGGACTAGCGGCACAGATACGCAGTATTTT
- | TRBJ2-3 | TRBV5-6 | - | CASSSPMKSTDTQYF | TGTGCCAGCAGCTCACCCATGAAAAGCACAGATACGCAGTATTTT
few | TRBJ2-3 | TRBV28 | TRBD2 | CASSLLPASGRAGDTQYF | TGTGCCAGCAGTTTATTACCCGCCAGCGGGAGGGCCGGAGATACGCAGTATTTT
many | TRBJ1-2 | TRBV6-2/TRBV6-3 | - | CASSLRPLGYTF | TGTGCCAGCAGCCTCCGGCCGCTGGGCTACACCTTC
- | TRBJ1-1 | TRBV18 | TRBD1 | CASSSGQQRTEAFF | TGTGCCAGCTCATCGGGACAGCAACGGACTGAAGCTTTCTTT
few | TRBJ2-1 | TRBV27 | TRBD2 | CASSLGSSGRARNEQFF | TGTGCCAGCAGTTTAGGGTCTAGCGGGAGGGCCCGTAATGAGCAGTTCTTC
- | TRBJ2-5 | TRBV29-1 | - | CSVGTGLKETQYF | TGCAGCGTTGGAACCGGCTTGAAGGAGACCCAGTACTTC
- | TRBJ1-2 | TRBV24-1 | TRBD1 | CATSDPGTDSNYGYTF | TGTGCCACCAGTGACCCTGGGACAGATTCTAACTATGGCTACACCTTC
few | TRBJ1-3 | TRBV4-2 | - | CASSQGTVTSGNTIYF | TGTGCCAGCAGCCAGGGGACGGTGACCTCTGGAAACACCATATATTTT
few | TRBJ1-2 | TRBV12-3/TRBV12-4 | TRBD1 | CASREDRGYGYTF | TGTGCCAGCAGAGAGGACAGGGGCTATGGCTACACCTTC
- | TRBJ2-1 | TRBV7-9 | TRBD1 | CASSQTGDRVYNEQFF | TGTGCCAGCAGCCAGACCGGGGACAGGGTCTACAATGAGCAGTTCTTC
- | TRBJ2-5 | TRBV4-2 | - | CASSQNDAGARGETQYF | TGTGCCAGCAGCCAGAACGACGCGGGGGCCCGTGGAGAGACCCAGTACTTC
- | TRBJ1-1 | TRBV14 | - | CASSPLTGTEAFF | TGTGCCAGCAGCCCCTTGACAGGTACTGAAGCTTTCTTT
few | TRBJ2-5 | TRBV28 | TRBD2 | CASSYPPGRPSGETQYF | TGTGCCAGCAGTTACCCTCCCGGGAGGCCCTCCGGGGAGACCCAGTACTTC
many | TRBJ1-5 | TRBV10-2 | - | CASTDIPNQPQHF | TGCGCCAGCACGGACATCCCCAATCAGCCCCAGCATTTT
- | TRBJ1-5 | TRBV20-1 | TRBD1 | CSASRGRDQPQHF | TGCAGTGCTAGTAGGGGGCGAGATCAGCCCCAGCATTTT
few | TRBJ1-6 | TRBV10-1 | - | CASSEQGGNSPLHF | TGCGCCAGCAGTGAACAGGGTGGAAATTCACCCCTCCACTTT
- | TRBJ2-2 | TRBV2 | - | CASSEWGLRTGELFF | TGTGCCAGCAGTGAATGGGGGCTCAGGACCGGGGAGCTGTTTTTT
- | TRBJ1-4 | TRBV20-1 | TRBD1 | CSAQDRATNEKLFF | TGCAGTGCTCAAGACAGGGCAACTAATGAAAAACTGTTTTTT
- | TRBJ2-3 | TRBV4-3 | - | CASSQEAGRADTQYF | TGCGCCAGCAGCCAAGAGGCAGGGCGGGCAGATACGCAGTATTTT
- | TRBJ2-7 | TRBV28 | TRBD2 | CASSRIGTSTSYEQYF | TGTGCCAGCAGTAGAATCGGGACTAGCACTTCCTACGAGCAGTACTTC
- | TRBJ1-5 | TRBV4-3 | - | CASSRVTGRNQPQHF | TGCGCCAGCAGTCGGGTCACAGGGAGGAATCAGCCCCAGCATTTT
- | TRBJ2-3 | TRBV7-9 | - | CASSVRSSLRDTQYF | TGTGCCAGCAGCGTTCGGAGCTCTCTAAGGGATACGCAGTATTTT
few | TRBJ1-1 | TRBV30 | TRBD1 | CAWSWTGEGEAFF | TGTGCCTGGAGCTGGACAGGGGAGGGTGAAGCTTTCTTT
many | TRBJ1-2 | TRBV5-1 | TRBD1 | CASSNPGGDGYTF | TGCGCCAGCAGCAACCCAGGGGGCGATGGCTACACCTTC
once | TRBJ2-7 | TRBV29-1 | - | CSARISSSYEQYF | TGCAGCGCCAGAATATCTAGCTCCTACGAGCAGTACTTC
many | TRBJ2-7 | TRBV20-1 | - | CSARDDTYEQYF | TGCAGTGCTAGAGATGACACCTACGAGCAGTACTTC
few | TRBJ2-3 | TRBV3-1 | - | CASSQGARLSPTDTQYF | TGTGCCAGCAGCCAAGGGGCAAGGTTGAGTCCCACAGATACGCAGTATTTT
- | TRBJ2-4 | TRBV5-6 | - | CASSRPQRDIQYF | TGTGCCAGCAGCCGCCCACAAAGGGACATTCAGTACTTC
- | TRBJ1-1 | TRBV28 | - | CASSAFGPAGAGDTEAFF | TGTGCCAGCAGTGCTTTCGGACCTGCCGGGGCCGGGGACACTGAAGCTTTCTTT
- | TRBJ2-3 | TRBV4-3 | - | CASSHSTGATDTQYF | TGCGCCAGCAGCCATAGCACGGGAGCTACAGATACGCAGTATTTT
many | TRBJ2-3 | TRBV6-1 | TRBD2 | CASSELAGGPDTQYF | TGTGCCAGCAGTGAACTAGCGGGAGGGCCGGATACGCAGTATTTT
- | TRBJ1-1 | TRBV3-1 | - | CASSQPGSASEAFF | TGTGCCAGCAGCCAGCCTGGGTCGGCGTCTGAAGCTTTCTTT
once | TRBJ2-3 | TRBV10-1 | TRBD2 | CASSELSGTHTDTQYF | TGCGCCAGCAGTGAGTTGAGCGGGACCCACACAGATACGCAGTATTTT
- | TRBJ2-2 | TRBV5-1 | - | CASSLGNANTGELFF | TGCGCCAGCAGCTTGGGGAACGCGAACACCGGGGAGCTGTTTTTT
- | TRBJ1-1 | TRBV28 | TRBD1 | CASSPAGQGNTEAFF | TGTGCCAGCAGTCCCGCGGGACAGGGTAACACTGAAGCTTTCTTT
- | TRBJ2-5 | TRBV6-5 | TRBD1 | CASSYSRTGSETQYF | TGTGCCAGCAGTTACTCGAGGACAGGGTCAGAGACCCAGTACTTC
- | TRBJ1-1 | TRBV18 | - | CASSPPGLGKPEAFF | TGTGCCAGCTCACCGCCGGGACTCGGTAAGCCTGAAGCTTTCTTT
few | TRBJ2-2 | TRBV27 | - | CASRSTGTGELFF | TGTGCCAGCAGATCCACAGGGACCGGGGAGCTGTTTTTT
few | TRBJ2-1 | TRBV7-6 | TRBD1 | CASSLAGQGYEQFF | TGTGCCAGCAGCTTAGCAGGACAGGGTTATGAGCAGTTCTTC
- | TRBJ1-2 | TRBV6-5 | - | CASSYHRRYGYTF | TGTGCCAGCAGTTACCACAGACGGTATGGCTACACCTTC
- | TRBJ1-6 | TRBV18 | - | CASSPEAGHNSPLHF | TGTGCCAGCTCACCAGAGGCTGGGCATAATTCACCCCTCCACTTT
few | TRBJ2-1 | TRBV29-1 | - | CSGKEGARNEQFF | TGCAGCGGTAAGGAAGGAGCGCGGAATGAGCAGTTCTTC
many | TRBJ1-5 | TRBV5-1 | - | CASSPGHPNQPQHF | TGCGCCAGCAGCCCGGGACATCCGAATCAGCCCCAGCATTTT
many | TRBJ1-5 | TRBV3-1 | - | CASSQGSFQPQHF | TGTGCCAGCAGCCAAGGTTCATTTCAGCCCCAGCATTTT
- | TRBJ2-3 | TRBV4-3 | - | CASSQEEPTDTQYF | TGCGCCAGCAGCCAAGAAGAGCCCACAGATACGCAGTATTTT
few | TRBJ2-7 | TRBV11-2 | - | CASSLDYGYEQYF | TGTGCCAGCAGCTTAGATTATGGGTACGAGCAGTACTTC